Listed here is a single TCR beta chain. The antigen is undetermined. The source of the sample is a study of shared clonotypes between healthy human individuals. Study-wide results and limits: Estimated richness values were generally larger in naive subsets than in memory subsets.

Germline CDR1 is LNHDA and CDR2 is SQIVND (reference sequence). V lost 7 bases and J lost 4, with 7 bases in between. The CDR3 consists of 12 residues. Assay: immunoSEQ multiplex PCR; the TCRdb copy retains only in-frame clones and omits some. The data contain about 960,000 clones, around 80% of them singletons. Sequencing input: memory CD4+ T cells sorted from blood. Subset of the sample: CD45RA-negative fraction. The chain uses TRBV19 and TRBJ1-4; no clear D gene. The origin of this receptor is a man between 18 and 29 years old in good health. The CDR3 DNA sequence: TGTGCCAGTAAAGGGTTTAATGAAAAACTGTTTTTT. Protein product: CASKGFNEKLFF.